This T cell receptor beta chain was profiled in a study of CD8 T cells in Susac syndrome. CD8+ and CD4+ T cells from blood underwent TCR beta sequencing, which was carried out in a high-throughput format. In contrast to the negatively isolated CD8+ and CD4+ T cells, TEMRA cells were FACS-enriched. In germline, CDR1 is DFQATT, CDR2 SNEGSKA (reference sequence). The length of the CDR3 is 14 residues. Trimming pared 0 bases from V and 3 bases from J, leaving 11 bases between. Reverse transcription of 0.5 to 1 ug RNA was performed with random hexamers. A multiplex approach, immunoSEQ multiplex PCR, amplified TCR beta CDR3 across 54 Vbeta and 13 Jbeta. TCRdb re-called the immunoSEQ multiplex PCR reads with MiXCR, one entry per CDR3 protein. The sample shows hundreds of thousands of distinct CDR3 sequences, around 85% of them seen only once.

The source of this sequence is a human donor with multiple sclerosis. Sequenced sample: CD8+ T cells from PBMCs. The chain has TRBV20-1 and TRBJ1-1; possibly TRBD1 for D (5 bases). CDR3 region: CSARDFVQDTEAFF. CDR3 DNA: TGCAGTGCTAGAGATTTCGTACAGGACACTGAAGCTTTCTTT.